A single sample is the source of the 9 T cell receptor beta chains below, sequenced in a study of blood T cell repertoires in COVID-19. Generated by immunoSEQ multiplex PCR, the TCRdb table keeps only in-frame clones and is missing some. The table includes about 130,000 clones, more than 80% detected once. Sequences were obtained from peripheral blood. The receptors were gathered from a woman older than 75 with COVID-19, enrolled during active disease.

This chain joins TRBV5-4 and TRBJ2-7; 7 bases are a match to TRBD2. V shed 0 bases, J shed 5 bases, and the junction held 8 bases outside the gene matches. This CDR3 spans 15 amino acids. CDR1 is SGHNT, CDR2 YYREEE, per germline (reference sequence). The CDR3 reads CASSLGGGRTHEQYF. The CDR3 bases are TGTGCCAGCAGCTTGGGTGGCGGGAGAACCCACGAGCAGTACTTC.

This chain links TRBV27 with TRBJ2-1; a possible D gene is TRBD2 (5 bases). This CDR3 is 14 amino acids long. V was trimmed by 3 bases and J by 2 bases, leaving 8 bases between them. Germline V gene sequence: CDR1 MNHEY, CDR2 SMNVEV (reference sequence). The DNA of the CDR3 is TGTGCCAGCAGTTTGCGGGCCACCTACAATGAGCAGTTCTTC. This sequence encodes CASSLRATYNEQFF.

V usage is TRBV5-5 and J usage is TRBJ1-2; 7 nucleotides align to TRBD1. With 5 bases clipped from V and 4 bases from J, the junction kept 8 bases outside the gene matches. The CDR3 totals 14 residues. The germline CDR1 and CDR2 sequences are SGHKS and YYEKEE (reference sequence). CDR3 loop: CASRRDSLIYGYTF. The CDR3 DNA reads as TGTGCCAGCAGACGGGACAGCCTCATCTATGGCTACACCTTC.

V usage is TRBV6-5 and J usage is TRBJ2-2; TRBD2 might be the D (6 bases). The germline V gene encodes CDR1 MNHEY and CDR2 SVGAGI. This CDR3 region has 15 residues. Trimming took 7 bases from V and 6 from J, leaving 18 bases between them. The CDR3 reads CASTKTRIYSGELFF. Written as DNA, the CDR3 is TGTGCCAGCACTAAGACTAGAATCTATTCCGGGGAGCTGTTTTTT.

CDR3 coding DNA: TGCGCCAGCAGCCTTCCTAGCGTCAATGAGCAGTTCTTC. It encodes CASSLPSVNEQFF. This rearrangement joins TRBV5-1 to TRBJ2-1, with D tentatively TRBD2 (6 bases). Germline V gene sequence: CDR1 SGHRS, CDR2 YFSETQ. The V end was cut by 4 bases, the J end by 6 bases, with 11 bases between. There are 13 residues in the CDR3.

This clone was seen a few times. The chain combines TRBV18 with TRBJ2-2; 9 bases are a match to TRBD1. Germline values: CDR1 KGHSH, CDR2 LQKENI. The CDR3 extends over 16 amino acids. With V trimmed by 6 bases and J by 5 bases, 10 bases remained unmatched. CDR3 sequence reads: CASSIGQGKITGELFF. As DNA, the CDR3 is TGTGCCAGCTCGATAGGACAGGGGAAGATTACCGGGGAGCTGTTTTTT.

The rearrangement links TRBV25-1 to TRBJ2-3; D gene ambiguous. CDR1 is MGHDK and CDR2 is SYGVNS in the germline V gene. V was trimmed by 3 bases and J by 2 bases, leaving 3 bases between them. The CDR3 is 12 amino acids. The CDR3 DNA reads as TGTGCCAGCAGTGACCTCACAGATACGCAGTATTTT. Amino acids: CASSDLTDTQYF.

The gene calls are TRBV9 and TRBJ2-1; TRBD2 matches 7 bases. In germline, CDR1 is SGDLS, CDR2 YYNGEE. This CDR3 has 19 residues. The V and J ends lost 5 bases and 1 base, in that order; junction bases with no gene match: 18. This CDR3 reads CASSRKSPVAGESYNEQFF. In nucleotides, the CDR3 is TGTGCCAGCAGTCGAAAAAGCCCGGTCGCGGGAGAGTCCTACAATGAGCAGTTCTTC.

The chain recombines TRBV4-3 with TRBJ1-6; TRBD1 matches 7 bases. The CDR3 totals 15 residues. CDR1 is LGHNA and CDR2 is YSLEER in the germline V gene. The ends lost 1 base at V and 9 bases at J; junction bases unmatched: 6. The CDR3 reads CASSQAQGNGSPLHF. Here the CDR3 DNA reads TGCGCCAGCAGCCAAGCACAGGGGAATGGTTCACCCCTCCACTTT.